The rows below give T cell receptor beta chains drawn from one sample of a study of Ad26.COV2.S vaccination and SARS-CoV-2 variants. Produced via immunoSEQ multiplex PCR; TCRdb's table is partial and in-frame only. The data contain some 350,000 clones, around 90% of them singletons. The sequencing here drew on peripheral blood, taken after recovery from COVID-19. The source is a human donor who had recovered from COVID-19. Both conserved end residues are part of each CDR3. Each record gives: D gene, V gene, J gene, clone size, CDR3 protein. The D gene is left open where the match is weak. Clone size is given for some rows only: seen once, a few or many times, or a class if the clone is expanded.

NA	TRBV6-5	TRBJ1-3	once	CASSYGYPGTGNTIYF
NA	TRBV11-2	TRBJ1-4	few	CASSPGSGVEKLFF
NA	TRBV7-2	TRBJ1-2	once	CASSLATPQGGDGYTF
TRBD2	TRBV27	TRBJ2-3	NA	CASSLRWGLAPDTQYF
NA	TRBV4-1	TRBJ1-6	NA	CASSQGLSSYNSPLHF
NA	TRBV19	TRBJ2-6	NA	CASSIGSLSSGANVLTF
NA	TRBV2	TRBJ1-2	NA	CASSVGGMDALRGYTF
NA	TRBV7-9	TRBJ2-7	NA	CASSFGSYEQYF
TRBD1	TRBV7-3	TRBJ2-7	NA	CASSPTGGASYEQYF
NA	TRBV9	TRBJ1-5	NA	CASSAGLSNQPQHF
TRBD1	TRBV24-1	TRBJ2-5	NA	CATSVGQGAGETQYF
TRBD2	TRBV11-2	TRBJ2-3	NA	CASSLEGLAGGPQGTDTQYF
NA	TRBV5-4	TRBJ2-1	NA	CASSLVVEGEQFF
NA	TRBV27	TRBJ1-2	NA	CASSPPPGGVDGYTF
NA	TRBV27	TRBJ1-4	NA	CASGSGTNEKLFF
NA	TRBV11-3	TRBJ1-3	NA	CASSFGSTGNTIYF
TRBD2	TRBV27	TRBJ2-2	few	CASSLSRLAGGTNTGELFF
TRBD1	TRBV9	TRBJ2-7	NA	CASSVAMTGGNSYEQYF
NA	TRBV5-6	TRBJ1-1	NA	CASSLWQVNEAFF
NA	TRBV11-2	TRBJ2-4	NA	CASSSRGSGGDKNIQYF
TRBD1	TRBV5-6	TRBJ2-7	NA	CASSPDRYEQYF
NA	TRBV9	TRBJ1-2	NA	CASSWDTKGGVYGYTF